Listed below are T cell receptor beta chains from one sample, sequenced in a study of Graves' ophthalmopathy and Graves' hyperthyroidism. One entry per CDR3 protein results from TCRdb running MiXCR on the multiplex PCR reads. The table includes approximately 210,000 distinct CDR3 sequences, just under 30% detected once. Sequenced: peripheral blood. These receptor sequences come from a man in his forties or fifties with Graves' ophthalmopathy. CDR3s leave out the opening cysteine and the closing phenylalanine or tryptophan. D genes are given only for firm matches. Clone size is not always given. Where it is, it says once, few, many or a class for expanded clones.

j_call,v_call,clone_size,d_call,cdr3_aa
TRBJ2-7,TRBV6-5,.,TRBD2,ASSYSVRTSGTYEQY
TRBJ2-7,TRBV29-1,many,TRBD2,SVGVTSGNYEQY
TRBJ1-1,TRBV28,many,.,ASSFGEPNTEAF
TRBJ1-5,TRBV5-1,once,TRBD1,ASSRTGGSNQPQH
TRBJ1-1,TRBV20-1,many,.,SASPHRTEAF
TRBJ2-4,TRBV6-1,many,.,ASSKVAGRLAKNIQY
TRBJ2-4,TRBV5-1,many,.,ASSLRRRVEGNIQY
TRBJ1-2,TRBV12-3/TRBV12-4,many,.,ASSSTGIYGYT
TRBJ2-7,TRBV7-9,many,.,ASSPVVYEQY
TRBJ2-6,TRBV11-2,many,.,ASIQVASGGGNVLT
TRBJ1-1,TRBV5-1,many,TRBD1,ASSYLEQGYNTEAF
TRBJ2-2,TRBV5-6,.,.,ASSLTRGGELF
TRBJ2-5,TRBV28,.,.,ASRPDSQQRRETQY
TRBJ2-2,TRBV6-1,many,.,ASSRGLRNTGELF
TRBJ1-2,TRBV7-8,many,TRBD1,ASSYGTGDDGYT
TRBJ2-6,TRBV11-2,many,.,ASSLERFSGANVLT
TRBJ1-1,TRBV7-9,.,.,ASSRPGHQNTEAF
TRBJ2-2,TRBV4-2,many,TRBD1,ASSQVKGAGTGELF
TRBJ1-2,TRBV28,many,.,ASSFGAGYSGYT
TRBJ2-7,TRBV12-3/TRBV12-4,.,.,ASDVYLPGRLYEQY
TRBJ2-5,TRBV7-2,many,TRBD2,ASSLEGTSGSKTQY
TRBJ1-6,TRBV18,.,.,ASSHTSGVNSPLH
TRBJ1-2,TRBV4-1,many,.,ASSQTGNYGYT
TRBJ1-1,TRBV12-3/TRBV12-4,.,TRBD1,ASSTDRVGTEAF
TRBJ2-2,TRBV7-2,many,TRBD1,ASSQDRVVANTGELF
TRBJ2-7,TRBV19,many,.,ASSIEAANYEQY
TRBJ2-7,TRBV30,.,.,AWRPGVDEQY
TRBJ2-5,TRBV11-2,many,TRBD2,ASKNPRLAIQETQY
TRBJ2-7,TRBV28,many,TRBD1,ASSPQGGREQY
TRBJ2-7,TRBV12-3/TRBV12-4,many,.,ASTPSGYYEQY
TRBJ1-1,TRBV19,.,.,ASSMDWGRTEAF
TRBJ1-3,TRBV6-1,many,.,ASRITAQGSGNTIY
TRBJ2-7,TRBV6-5,.,TRBD2,ASSWRTSGRAEEQY
TRBJ1-1,TRBV6-1,once,.,ASRGSGGNTEAF
TRBJ1-2,TRBV27,.,TRBD1,ASSTGVSNYGYT
TRBJ2-6,TRBV6-2/TRBV6-3,.,.,ASSPFQDWLFVSGANVLT
TRBJ2-2,TRBV24-1,many,.,ATSDYDVSANTGELF
TRBJ2-7,TRBV4-2,few,TRBD2,ASSHYGLAGEGPYSYEQY
TRBJ2-7,TRBV28,many,.,ASSFLRGRYEQY
TRBJ2-5,TRBV7-7,many,.,ASSQENRGGTQY
TRBJ2-2,TRBV29-1,many,.,SAETPGELF
TRBJ2-2,TRBV24-1,many,TRBD2,AKEIAGGPDTGELF
TRBJ2-2,TRBV14,many,TRBD1,ASRTGLGTGELF
TRBJ2-2,TRBV12-3/TRBV12-4,many,.,ASSYFSTGELF
TRBJ2-7,TRBV7-8,once,.,ASSPIPGGYEQY
TRBJ2-2,TRBV6-1,many,TRBD2,ASSKAGGITGELF
TRBJ1-1,TRBV6-1,.,.,ASSQRGLGTEAF
TRBJ1-6,TRBV27,few,TRBD1,ASSGQGTSSYNSPLH
TRBJ2-7,TRBV12-3/TRBV12-4,.,.,ASSLARLGTTYEQY
TRBJ1-1,TRBV5-1,many,.,ASQGFQEGEAF
TRBJ2-5,TRBV20-1,.,TRBD1,SADRGGTQY
TRBJ1-6,TRBV12-3/TRBV12-4,.,.,ASSLARSPLH
TRBJ2-5,TRBV9,.,.,ASSVEVGELRETQY
TRBJ2-2,TRBV6-2/TRBV6-3,many,.,ASSPYVELF
TRBJ1-1,TRBV28,.,.,ASSLPDPNTEAF
TRBJ2-5,TRBV6-5,many,TRBD2,ASSTAGVGETQY
TRBJ1-2,TRBV6-2/TRBV6-3,many,.,ASSQGTGYT
TRBJ2-1,TRBV12-3/TRBV12-4,many,.,ASIHKGLNSNEQF
TRBJ1-1,TRBV12-5,.,.,ASGLVITGLPEAF
TRBJ2-7,TRBV6-1,many,TRBD1,ASRASGQGPGEQY